This is a list of T cell receptor beta chains from one sample in a study of blood T cell repertoires in COVID-19. Some clones are missing from TCRdb's copy, which holds only in-frame ones; the method was immunoSEQ multiplex PCR. The sample has roughly 36,000 clones; 85% to 95% are singletons. The specimen was peripheral blood. These receptors were taken from a human donor with active COVID-19. The donor label of this sample is uncertain. The CDR3 runs from the conserved cysteine through the conserved F or W. Each record gives: CDR3 protein, CDR3 DNA, J gene, clone size, D gene, CDR3 length, V gene. A D gene is named only where the DNA matches it firmly. Some rows mark clone size as missing; the rest say once, few, many or name a class of expanded clone.

CASSYIRGLDDTQYF TGTGCCAGCAGTTACATTCGAGGGCTCGACGATACGCAGTATTTT TRBJ2-3 once . 15 TRBV6-6
CASSGRDRGPGQPQHF TGTGCCAGCAGCGGGAGGGACAGGGGGCCAGGTCAGCCCCAGCATTTT TRBJ1-5 . TRBD1 16 TRBV2
CASSPNLPTSGRTGELFF TGCGCCAGCAGCCCCAACCTTCCGACTAGCGGGAGAACCGGGGAGCTGTTTTTT TRBJ2-2 . TRBD2 18 TRBV4-3
CASSLSAYEQYF TGTGCCAGCAGTTTAAGCGCCTACGAGCAGTACTTC TRBJ2-7 . . 12 TRBV28
CASSFGERSPLHF TGTGCCAGCAGTTTCGGGGAGCGGTCACCCCTCCACTTT TRBJ1-6 . . 13 TRBV12-3/TRBV12-4
CATSREGGSFGYTF TGTGCCACCAGCAGAGAAGGGGGCTCTTTTGGCTACACCTTC TRBJ1-2 . TRBD1 14 TRBV15
CAGGGDSNQPQHF TGTGCCGGGGGGGGAGATAGCAATCAGCCCCAGCATTTT TRBJ1-5 . . 13 TRBV10-3
CASRVDMSSYNSPLHF TGTGCCAGCAGGGTTGACATGAGCTCCTATAATTCACCCCTCCACTTT TRBJ1-6 . . 16 TRBV27
CSVVGTGHTEAFF TGCAGCGTTGTGGGTACAGGGCACACTGAAGCTTTCTTT TRBJ1-1 . . 13 TRBV29-1
CASSLITSGGPRETQYF TGTGCCAGCAGCTTGATAACTAGCGGGGGGCCGAGGGAGACCCAGTACTTC TRBJ2-5 . TRBD2 17 TRBV5-6
CASSYGGVSGNTIYF TGTGCCAGCAGTTACGGTGGAGTCTCTGGAAACACCATATATTTT TRBJ1-3 . . 15 TRBV6-5
CASSLGDRGKGGANVLTF TGCGCCAGCAGCTTGGGGGACAGGGGAAAAGGTGGGGCCAACGTCCTGACTTTC TRBJ2-6 once TRBD1 18 TRBV5-1
CASSGTGDFYNEQFF TGTGCCAGCAGCGGCACAGGGGATTTCTACAATGAGCAGTTCTTC TRBJ2-1 . TRBD1 15 TRBV5-4
CASSLGPGNYGYTF TGCGCCAGCAGCTTGGGCCCAGGCAACTATGGCTACACCTTC TRBJ1-2 . . 14 TRBV5-1
CASSPSRGTGELFF TGTGCCAGCAGCCCGTCCAGGGGCACCGGGGAGCTGTTTTTT TRBJ2-2 once . 14 TRBV6-2/TRBV6-3
CAIRRQGRDTEAFF TGTGCCATCAGGAGACAGGGGCGGGACACTGAAGCTTTCTTT TRBJ1-1 . TRBD1 14 TRBV10-3
CASSAGLYNEQFF TGTGCCAGCAGCGCGGGACTTTACAATGAGCAGTTCTTC TRBJ2-1 . . 13 TRBV12-3/TRBV12-4
CASSPGGGWTDTQYF TGTGCCAGCAGTCCCGGGGGGGGGTGGACAGATACGCAGTATTTT TRBJ2-3 . TRBD2 15 TRBV2
CASSPGQGTDTQYF TGCGCCAGCAGCCCGGGACAGGGAACAGATACGCAGTATTTT TRBJ2-3 . TRBD1 14 TRBV5-1
CASRPGGGGANYGYTF TGTGCCAGCAGACCGGGGGGCGGGGGAGCTAACTATGGCTACACCTTC TRBJ1-2 few . 16 TRBV7-2
CASRVGQDEGNQPQHF TGTGCCAGCAGGGTCGGACAGGATGAAGGCAATCAGCCCCAGCATTTT TRBJ1-5 . TRBD1 16 TRBV2
CASSFRTGFPNEQFF TGTGCCAGCAGTTTCCGGACAGGGTTTCCCAATGAGCAGTTCTTC TRBJ2-1 . TRBD1 15 TRBV28
CASRRGPREQYF TGTGCCAGCAGACGAGGTCCGCGCGAGCAGTACTTC TRBJ2-7 once . 12 TRBV11-2
CASSLARDPGNTIYF TGTGCCAGCAGCTTAGCGCGGGACCCTGGAAACACCATATATTTT TRBJ1-3 . . 15 TRBV7-2
CASSPLRLGGNEQFF TGTGCCAGCTCCCCACTCCGACTGGGAGGGAATGAGCAGTTCTTC TRBJ2-1 . TRBD2 15 TRBV2
CASSFRLTTNEKLFF TGTGCCAGCAGCTTCCGACTTACAACTAATGAAAAACTGTTTTTT TRBJ1-4 . . 15 TRBV13
CAISARGGGNTGELFF TGTGCCATCAGTGCCCGTGGGGGGGGGAACACCGGGGAGCTGTTTTTT TRBJ2-2 . TRBD2 16 TRBV10-3
CSVSGTAYPPGNTIYF TGCAGCGTGTCCGGGACAGCTTACCCCCCTGGAAACACCATATATTTT TRBJ1-3 . TRBD1 16 TRBV29-1
CASSGWSGLPGANEKLFF TGTGCCAGCAGTGGGTGGAGTGGGTTGCCGGGAGCTAATGAAAAACTGTTTTTT TRBJ1-4 . . 18 TRBV6-1
CASTPGLPRGNEQFF TGTGCCAGCACCCCTGGACTACCTCGCGGCAATGAGCAGTTCTTC TRBJ2-1 . . 15 TRBV5-4
CASSLVGAGDTEAFF TGTGCCAGCAGCTTAGTAGGGGCGGGAGACACTGAAGCTTTCTTT TRBJ1-1 . . 15 TRBV7-2
CASSDSASGPETQYF TGTGCCAGCAGTGACTCGGCTAGCGGCCCAGAGACCCAGTACTTC TRBJ2-5 . TRBD2 15 TRBV6-4
CASSSDLTTYEQYF TGTGCCAGCAGCTCAGACTTAACAACCTACGAGCAGTACTTC TRBJ2-7 . . 14 TRBV7-2
CASSVAGGLYEQYF TGTGCCAGCAGTGTAGCGGGGGGACTCTACGAGCAGTACTTC TRBJ2-7 . TRBD2 14 TRBV6-1
CASSPQGTAAEQYF TGTGCCAGCAGCCCGCAGGGGACCGCCGCCGAGCAGTACTTC TRBJ2-7 . . 14 TRBV5-6
CASSVQGASYEQYF TGTGCCAGCTCAGTACAGGGGGCGTCCTACGAGCAGTACTTC TRBJ2-7 . TRBD1 14 TRBV18
CASSLLQTGLGETQYF TGTGCCAGCAGTTTACTACAAACAGGCCTGGGGGAGACCCAGTACTTC TRBJ2-5 . . 16 TRBV28
CASSYPPGAQPQHF TGTGCCAGCAGTTACCCTCCGGGAGCTCAGCCCCAGCATTTT TRBJ1-5 . . 14 TRBV6-6
CASSLSSGRSGELFF TGTGCCAGCAGCTTGAGTAGCGGGAGATCCGGGGAGCTGTTTTTT TRBJ2-2 once TRBD2 15 TRBV5-5
CSASTEKLFF TGCAGTGCTTCGACAGAAAAACTGTTTTTT TRBJ1-4 . . 10 TRBV20-1
CASSLLKALVVAGELFF TGTGCCAGCAGCTTACTGAAAGCGCTAGTAGTGGCCGGGGAGCTGTTTTTT TRBJ2-2 . . 17 TRBV7-9
CASSQENGLQGYTF TGCGCCAGCAGCCAAGAAAATGGCCTCCAAGGCTACACCTTC TRBJ1-2 . . 14 TRBV4-1
CASSTGTGGTYEQYF TGTGCCAGCAGCACCGGGACAGGGGGGACCTACGAGCAGTACTTC TRBJ2-7 . TRBD1 15 TRBV7-9
CATSADSSNQPQHF TGTGCCACCAGCGCCGACAGTAGCAATCAGCCCCAGCATTTT TRBJ1-5 few . 14 TRBV15
CATGWTEGEQYF TGTGCCACAGGATGGACAGAGGGCGAGCAGTACTTC TRBJ2-7 . . 12 TRBV6-5
CASSYYSNQPQHF TGTGCCAGCAGTTATTATAGCAATCAGCCCCAGCATTTT TRBJ1-5 . . 13 TRBV28